The clone carrying this T cell receptor (beta chain) has only a few counts. The antigen remains undetermined. The time point denotes: cycle 4 day 1 (C4D1), after five to seven weeks of nivolumab. Following autologous stem cell transplantation, relapse occurred in every patient, and exposure to brentuximab vedotin varied. Magnetic negative selection served to purify CD4+ T cells out of PBMCs that had been thawed. Patients' outcomes at their best amounted to complete response, partial response or progressive disease. The entry originates in a study of PD-1 blockade in classical Hodgkin lymphoma. The method was immunoSEQ multiplex PCR; TCRdb's version includes in-frame clones alone and lacks a portion of them. The repertoire holds tens of thousands of clones, over 80% seen once, with about 3.4% in the top ten. V lost 5 bases and J lost 4, with 11 bases in between. The CDR3 spans 13 residues. Germline V gene sequence: CDR1 SNHLY, CDR2 FYNNEI.

Study-level results: Complete responders matched newly diagnosed patients in baseline diversity. Newly diagnosed patients had baseline TCR diversity that was reportedly lower than that of healthy donors. TCR diversity rose significantly by C4D1 in CD4+ but not CD8+ cells.

This TCR was sampled from a human donor with classical Hodgkin lymphoma. J is TRBJ1-1 and V is TRBV2; no clear D gene. This sample comprised CD4+ T cells from blood, obtained before the fourth cycle of nivolumab. CDR3 sequence reads: CASSSTLPTEAFF. DNA for the CDR3: TGTGCCAGCAGTTCAACATTGCCCACTGAAGCTTTCTTT.